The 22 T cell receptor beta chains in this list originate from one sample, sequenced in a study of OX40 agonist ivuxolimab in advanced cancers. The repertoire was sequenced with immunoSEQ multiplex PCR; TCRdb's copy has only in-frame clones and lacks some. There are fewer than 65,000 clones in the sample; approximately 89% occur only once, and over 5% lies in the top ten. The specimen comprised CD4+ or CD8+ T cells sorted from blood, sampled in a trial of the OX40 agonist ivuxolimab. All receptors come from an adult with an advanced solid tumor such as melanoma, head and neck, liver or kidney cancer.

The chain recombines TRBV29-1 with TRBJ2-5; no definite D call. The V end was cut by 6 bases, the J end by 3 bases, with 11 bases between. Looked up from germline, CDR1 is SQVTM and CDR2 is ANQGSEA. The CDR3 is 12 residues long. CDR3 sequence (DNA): TGCAGCGTGCGGCCTGTCGAAGAGACCCAGTACTTC. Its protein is CSVRPVEETQYF.

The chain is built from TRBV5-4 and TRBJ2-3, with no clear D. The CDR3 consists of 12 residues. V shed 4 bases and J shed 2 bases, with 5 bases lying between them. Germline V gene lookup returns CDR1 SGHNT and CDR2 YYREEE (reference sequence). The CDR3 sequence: CASSRDTDTQYF. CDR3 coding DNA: TGTGCCAGCAGCCGCGACACAGATACGCAGTATTTT.

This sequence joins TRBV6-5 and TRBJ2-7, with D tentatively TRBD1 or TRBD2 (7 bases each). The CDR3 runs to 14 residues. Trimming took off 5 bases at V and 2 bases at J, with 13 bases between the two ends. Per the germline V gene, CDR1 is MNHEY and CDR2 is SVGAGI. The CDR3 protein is CASSLSGGAYEQYF. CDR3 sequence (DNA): TGTGCCAGCAGTCTATCAGGGGGGGCCTACGAGCAGTACTTC.

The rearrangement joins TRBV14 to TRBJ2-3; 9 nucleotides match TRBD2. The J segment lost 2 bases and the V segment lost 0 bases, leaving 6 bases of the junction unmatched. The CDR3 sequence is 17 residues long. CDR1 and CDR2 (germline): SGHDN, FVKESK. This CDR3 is CASSQDVAGAPTDTQYF. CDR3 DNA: TGTGCCAGCAGCCAAGATGTAGCGGGGGCACCCACAGATACGCAGTATTTT.

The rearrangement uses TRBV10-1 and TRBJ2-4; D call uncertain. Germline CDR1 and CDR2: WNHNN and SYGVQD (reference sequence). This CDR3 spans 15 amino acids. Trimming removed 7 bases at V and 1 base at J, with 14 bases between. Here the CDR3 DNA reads TGCGCCAGCACAGCACGTAGAGAGGCCAAAAACATTCAGTACTTC. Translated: CASTARREAKNIQYF.

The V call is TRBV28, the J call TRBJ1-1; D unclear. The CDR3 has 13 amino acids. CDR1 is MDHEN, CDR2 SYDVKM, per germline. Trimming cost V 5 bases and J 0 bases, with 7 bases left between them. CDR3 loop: CASSPTVNTEAFF. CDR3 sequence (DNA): TGTGCCAGCAGTCCTACAGTGAACACTGAAGCTTTCTTT.

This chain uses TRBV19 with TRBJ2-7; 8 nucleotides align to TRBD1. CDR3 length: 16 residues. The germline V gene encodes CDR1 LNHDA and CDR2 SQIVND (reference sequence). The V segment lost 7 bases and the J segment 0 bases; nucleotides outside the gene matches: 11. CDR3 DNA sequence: TGTGCCAGTACCCCAGGGGGCGGAGATCCCTCCTACGAGCAGTACTTC. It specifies CASTPGGGDPSYEQYF.

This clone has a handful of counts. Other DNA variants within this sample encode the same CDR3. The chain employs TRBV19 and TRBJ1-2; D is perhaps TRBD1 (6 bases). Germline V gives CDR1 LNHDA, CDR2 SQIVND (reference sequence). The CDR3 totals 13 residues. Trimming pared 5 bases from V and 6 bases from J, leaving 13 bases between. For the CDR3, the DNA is TGTGCCAGTAGTTCGACAGGAGGGGATGGCTACACCTTC. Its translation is CASSSTGGDGYTF.

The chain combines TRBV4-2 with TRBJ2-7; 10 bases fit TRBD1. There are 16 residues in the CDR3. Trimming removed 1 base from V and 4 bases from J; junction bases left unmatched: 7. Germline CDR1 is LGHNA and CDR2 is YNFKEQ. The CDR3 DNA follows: TGTGCCAGCAGCCAAGCCTTCAGACAGGGGGCATACGAGCAGTACTTC. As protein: CASSQAFRQGAYEQYF.

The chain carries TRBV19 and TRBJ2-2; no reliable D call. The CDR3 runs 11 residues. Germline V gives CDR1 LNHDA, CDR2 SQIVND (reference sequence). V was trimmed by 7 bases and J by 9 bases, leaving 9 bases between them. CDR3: CASTQWRELFF. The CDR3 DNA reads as TGTGCCAGTACGCAATGGCGGGAGCTGTTTTTT.

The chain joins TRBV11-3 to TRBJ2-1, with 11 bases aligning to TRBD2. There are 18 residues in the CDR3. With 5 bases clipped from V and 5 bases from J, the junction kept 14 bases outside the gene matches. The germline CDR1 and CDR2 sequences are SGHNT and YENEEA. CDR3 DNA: TGTGCCAGCAGCCTGAGGGGGGAGACGACTAGCGGGGACAATGAGCAGTTCTTC. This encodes CASSLRGETTSGDNEQFF.

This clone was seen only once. CDR3: CASSPRDSQETQYF. The CDR3 nucleotides read TGCGCCAGCAGCCCTAGGGACAGCCAAGAGACCCAGTACTTC. The rearrangement joins TRBV4-1 to TRBJ2-5, with 7 positions matching TRBD1. Germline loops: CDR1 MGHRA, CDR2 YSYEKL. V dropped 4 bases and J dropped 1; count of bases not matched to a gene: 3. The CDR3 spans 14 residues.

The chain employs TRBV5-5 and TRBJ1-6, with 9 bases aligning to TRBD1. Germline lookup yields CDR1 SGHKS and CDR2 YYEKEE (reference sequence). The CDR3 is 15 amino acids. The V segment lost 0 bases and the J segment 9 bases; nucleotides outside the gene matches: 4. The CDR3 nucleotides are TGTGCCAGCAGCTTGGAGGGACAGGGTATTTCACCCCTCCACTTT. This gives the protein CASSLEGQGISPLHF.

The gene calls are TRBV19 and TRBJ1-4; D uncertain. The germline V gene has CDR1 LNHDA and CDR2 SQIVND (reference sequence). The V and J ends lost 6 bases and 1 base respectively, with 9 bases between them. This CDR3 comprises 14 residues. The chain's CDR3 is CASSMDQTNEKLFF. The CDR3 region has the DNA TGTGCCAGTAGCATGGACCAAACTAATGAAAAACTGTTTTTT.

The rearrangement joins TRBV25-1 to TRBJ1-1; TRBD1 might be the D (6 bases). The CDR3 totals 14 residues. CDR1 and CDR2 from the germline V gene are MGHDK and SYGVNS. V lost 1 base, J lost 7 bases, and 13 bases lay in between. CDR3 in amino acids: CASSELGGADEAFF. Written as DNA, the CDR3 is TGTGCCAGCAGTGAATTAGGGGGGGCAGATGAAGCTTTCTTT.

The CDR3 nucleotides read TGTGCCAGCAGTTCACGGGAGTTGTCTAATGAAAAACTGTTTTTT. Its protein product is CASSSRELSNEKLFF. The gene calls are TRBV28 and TRBJ1-4; D remains unclear. The germline V gene has CDR1 MDHEN and CDR2 SYDVKM. The CDR3 contains 15 residues. V dropped 4 bases and J dropped 3 bases, with 12 bases sitting between them.

DNA for the CDR3: TGTGCCAGCAGCTCTAATCACGGACGTCACAATGAGCAGTTCTTC. It codes for CASSSNHGRHNEQFF. This chain links TRBV7-8 with TRBJ2-1; no definite D call. Germline-derived CDR1 and CDR2 are SGHVS and FQNEAQ. The CDR3 runs 15 residues. V was shortened by 4 bases and J by 5 bases, with 15 bases between the two germline ends.

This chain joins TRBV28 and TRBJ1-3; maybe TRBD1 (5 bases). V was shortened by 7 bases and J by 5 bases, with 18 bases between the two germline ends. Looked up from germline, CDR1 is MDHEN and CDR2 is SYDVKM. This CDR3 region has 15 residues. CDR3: CASKWRDVLRNTIYF. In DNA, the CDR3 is TGTGCCAGCAAGTGGCGGGACGTGTTAAGAAACACCATATATTTT.

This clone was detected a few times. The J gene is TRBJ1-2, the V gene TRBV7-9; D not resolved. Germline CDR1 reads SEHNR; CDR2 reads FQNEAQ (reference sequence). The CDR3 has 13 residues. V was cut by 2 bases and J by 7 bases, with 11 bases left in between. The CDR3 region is CASSLPLVGGYTF. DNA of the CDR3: TGTGCCAGCAGCTTACCCTTAGTCGGTGGCTACACCTTC.

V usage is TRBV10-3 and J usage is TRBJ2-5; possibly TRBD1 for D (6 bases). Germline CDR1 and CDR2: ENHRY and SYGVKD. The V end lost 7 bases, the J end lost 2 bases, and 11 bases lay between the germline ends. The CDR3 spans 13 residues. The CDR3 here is CAIMGADQETQYF. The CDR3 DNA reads TGTGCCATCATGGGGGCGGATCAAGAGACCCAGTACTTC.

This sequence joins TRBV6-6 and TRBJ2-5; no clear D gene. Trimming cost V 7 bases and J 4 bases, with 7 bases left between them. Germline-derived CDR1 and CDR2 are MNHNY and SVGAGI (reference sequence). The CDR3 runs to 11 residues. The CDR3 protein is CASTEGETQYF. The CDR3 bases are TGTGCCAGCACCGAAGGAGAGACCCAGTACTTC.

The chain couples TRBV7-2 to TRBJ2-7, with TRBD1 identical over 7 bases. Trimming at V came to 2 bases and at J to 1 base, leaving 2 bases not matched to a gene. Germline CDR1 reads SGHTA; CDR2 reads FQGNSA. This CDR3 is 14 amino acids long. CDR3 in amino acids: CASSLWGQSYEQYF. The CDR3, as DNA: TGTGCCAGCAGCTTATGGGGACAGTCCTACGAGCAGTACTTC.